The sequence of this TCR beta chain was determined in a study of OX40 agonist ivuxolimab in advanced cancers. Sequenced by immunoSEQ multiplex PCR; TCRdb stores in-frame clones only, minus some. The profile shows roughly 50,000 clones, 80% to 85% of them singletons. Overall study findings and caveats: Clonal expansion in partial responders at 0.1-3.0 mg/kg ranked among the lowest.

This clone has only one observation. Its cognate antigen is unknown. The CDR3 is 15 amino acids. Between the trimmed V and J ends, which lost 6 bases and 0 bases, there was a span of 15 bases. CDR1 is LNHDA, CDR2 SQIVND, per germline (reference sequence). The genes are TRBV19 and TRBJ2-7, with D perhaps matching TRBD2 (5 bases). The sequenced sample was CD4+ or CD8+ T cells sorted from blood, obtained in a trial of the OX40 agonist ivuxolimab. The source is an adult with an advanced solid tumor such as melanoma, head and neck, liver or kidney cancer. The CDR3 region is CASSPTRTGSYEQYF. The CDR3 DNA follows: TGTGCCAGTAGCCCGACTCGGACTGGCTCCTACGAGCAGTACTTC. The full variable domain, its missing parts supplied by reference TRBV19 and TRBJ2-7, is DGGITQSPKYLFRKEGQNVTLSCEQNLNHDAMYWYRQDPGQGLRLIYYSQIVNDFQKGDIAEGYSVSREKKESFPLTVTSAQKNPTAFYLCASSPTRTGSYEQYFGPGTRLTVT.